One sample yielded the 12 T cell receptor beta chains listed below, sequenced in a study of human T cells and chemical hapten exposure. The time point here: patch test 1, 2 weeks after DPC sensitization. As to treatment: therapeutic diphenylcyclopropenone sensitization with weekly scalp DPC. TCRdb re-called the RACE reads through MiXCR, storing one row per CDR3 protein. The data hold more than 65,000 distinct CDR3 sequences, with 7.5% to 9.5% observed a single time. The sequenced sample was whole blood, obtained in connection with sensitization to the hapten diphenylcyclopropenone (DPC). The source of these receptors is a woman aged 25 to 45 with alopecia areata. Some clones in this sample may be carry-over from other donors' samples.

This clonotype appeared a single time. J is TRBJ1-6 and V is TRBV20-1; D is perhaps TRBD1 (5 bases). This CDR3 is 15 amino acids long. The germline gives CDR1 DFQATT, CDR2 SNEGSKA (reference sequence). The V end lost 1 base, the J end lost 9 bases, and 16 bases lay between the germline ends. The CDR3 sequence: CSARAHRGGPSPLHF. Here the CDR3 DNA reads TGCAGTGCTAGAGCCCATCGGGGGGGACCTTCACCCCTCCACTTT.

The V gene is TRBV5-1, the J gene TRBJ1-4; D perhaps matches TRBD1 (6 bases). Germline V gene sequence: CDR1 SGHRS, CDR2 YFSETQ. Trimming removed 2 bases at V and 4 bases at J, with 9 bases between. CDR3 size: 14 residues. As DNA, the CDR3 is TGCGCCAGCAGCTTTCAGGGGAGTAATGAAAAACTGTTTTTT. Amino acids: CASSFQGSNEKLFF.

Points on this clonotype: Just one base apart from a much larger clone, this may be a read error. The chain uses TRBV10-3 and TRBJ1-2; D possibly corresponds to TRBD1 (6 bases). Germline V gives CDR1 ENHRY, CDR2 SYGVKD. Trimming pared 4 bases from V and 6 bases from J, leaving 21 bases between. The CDR3 is 16 residues long. CDR3 amino acids: CAISVDRDKVSDGYTF. CDR3 coding DNA: TGTGCCATCAGTGTTGACCGGGACAAGGTGTCCGATGGCTACACCTTC.

This clonotype came up many times. The chain joins TRBV6-1 to TRBJ1-2, with TRBD1 matching 8 bases. The V segment lost 3 bases and the J segment 5 bases; nucleotides outside the gene matches: 8. Germline-derived CDR1 and CDR2 are MNHNS and SASEGT. The CDR3 runs to 15 residues. The CDR3 DNA follows: TGTGCCAGCAGTGATCGACAGGGGAGCACGTATGGCTACACCTTC. Translation gives CASSDRQGSTYGYTF.

This clonotype was recorded many times. The chain uses TRBV3-1 and TRBJ2-1; D gene ambiguous. The germline V and J ends were trimmed by 4 bases and 0 bases, with 13 bases remaining between them. This CDR3 is 16 amino acids long. Germline loops: CDR1 LGHDT, CDR2 YNNKEL (reference sequence). The CDR3 nucleotides are TGTGCCAGCAGCCCTCGAGCGCCGAGCTCCTACAATGAGCAGTTCTTC. Translating gives CASSPRAPSSYNEQFF.

There are many counts of this clonotype. The chain has TRBV6-4 and TRBJ2-2; D unclear. The CDR3 runs 14 residues. V lost 4 bases and J lost 6, with 12 bases in between. Looked up from germline, CDR1 is MRHNA and CDR2 is SNTAGT. The CDR3 spells CASSGHLFAGELFF. CDR3 bases: TGTGCCAGCAGTGGCCATCTGTTCGCCGGGGAGCTGTTTTTT.

The rearrangement links TRBV6-5 to TRBJ2-5, with TRBD2 matching 11 bases. Unmatched junction bases numbered 5, after V lost 6 bases and J lost 2 bases. The CDR3 spans 15 residues. In germline, CDR1 is MNHEY, CDR2 SVGAGI. CDR3 in amino acids: CASSLLAGDQETQYF. CDR3 nucleotide sequence: TGTGCCAGCAGCCTACTAGCGGGGGATCAAGAGACCCAGTACTTC.

This clonotype was seen ten or more times. V usage is TRBV29-1 and J usage is TRBJ1-4; D may be TRBD1 (6 bases). CDR3 length: 14 residues. Trimming cost V 5 bases and J 8 bases, with 18 bases left between them. Per germline, CDR1 SQVTM and CDR2 ANQGSEA. CDR3 residues: CSVFQGPGGEKLFF. CDR3 sequence (DNA): TGCAGCGTTTTTCAGGGGCCCGGAGGGGAAAAACTGTTTTTT.

This clonotype has just a few counts. This chain links TRBV14 with TRBJ1-4; D possibly corresponds to TRBD1 (5 bases). Germline V gene lookup returns CDR1 SGHDN and CDR2 FVKESK. The CDR3 length is 13 residues. V lost 5 bases, J lost 5 bases, and 9 bases lay in between. CDR3 region: CASSRGINEKLFF. The DNA of the CDR3 is TGTGCCAGCAGCAGGGGTATAAATGAAAAACTGTTTTTT.

This clonotype was counted ten times or more. This chain links TRBV2 with TRBJ2-7; weak D call: TRBD1 (6 bases). Germline lookup yields CDR1 SNHLY and CDR2 FYNNEI. V lost 6 bases, J lost 0 bases, and 12 bases lay in between. The CDR3 consists of 14 residues. The CDR3 DNA follows: TGTGCCAGCAGCCCGACAGGTTTCTCCTACGAGCAGTACTTC. Its translation: CASSPTGFSYEQYF.

The V gene is TRBV10-1, the J gene TRBJ2-3, with 7 bases aligning to TRBD2. CDR1 is WNHNN and CDR2 is SYGVQD in the germline V gene (reference sequence). This CDR3 comprises 14 residues. Trimming at V came to 3 bases and at J to 0 bases, leaving 0 bases not matched to a gene. The CDR3 region is CASSDGGSTDTQYF. CDR3 DNA: TGCGCCAGCAGTGACGGGGGGAGCACAGATACGCAGTATTTT.

This clonotype has a count of ten or more. This chain connects TRBV5-6 to TRBJ1-2, with D unresolved. V lost 4 bases and J 8 bases, leaving 18 bases between the germline ends. Per the germline V gene, CDR1 is SGHDT and CDR2 is YYEEEE. The CDR3 has 14 amino acids. The CDR3 nucleotides are TGTGCCAGCAGCCAAAGAGACCGGACGGGCGGCTACACCTTC. Translated: CASSQRDRTGGYTF. Based on the CDR3 plus reference TRBV5-6 and TRBJ1-2, the full variable domain is DAGVTQSPTHLIKTRGQQVTLRCSPKSGHDTVSWYQQALGQGPQFIFQYYEEEERQRGNFPDRFSGHQFPNYSSELNVNALLLGDSALYLCASSQRDRTGGYTFGSGTRLTVV.